Shown below are 24 T cell receptor beta chains from a single sample sequenced in a study of CD4 T cells in relation to SARS-CoV-2 and coronaviruses. CD4+ T cells from unexposed donors were obtained before the COVID-19 pandemic (2011-2018). The cells were cultured for around ten days before CD4+ T cells were isolated. Sequencing was performed with immunoSEQ multiplex PCR; in TCRdb, only in-frame clones are kept and a portion is missing. The sample consists of tens of thousands of clones, 74% of them appearing once. For these TCRs, the target antigens are not known. Sample: CD4+ T cells from PBMCs, cultured in vitro. All receptors derive from a human donor in good health.

The rearrangement joins TRBV7-9 to TRBJ1-1; TRBD1 is a possible D gene (5 bases). The CDR3 has 13 residues. V lost 8 bases and J 5 bases, leaving 15 bases between the germline ends. Germline lookup yields CDR1 SEHNR and CDR2 FQNEAQ (reference sequence). The CDR3 coding sequence is TGTGCCAGCTCCCCCTACGGGGGGACTGAAGCTTTCTTT. Translating it yields CASSPYGGTEAFF.

This chain links TRBV6-5 with TRBJ2-3; D is possibly TRBD2 (6 bases). The V end lost 2 bases, the J end lost 5 bases, and 8 bases lay between the germline ends. This CDR3 has 13 residues. Germline CDR1 MNHEY, CDR2 SVGAGI. CDR3 region: CASSYGRKDTQYF. Written as DNA, the CDR3 is TGTGCCAGCAGTTACGGGAGGAAAGATACGCAGTATTTT.

This clone was counted between two and nine times. The V call is TRBV12-5, the J call TRBJ2-7; D perhaps matches TRBD2 (5 bases). CDR1 LGHNT and CDR2 FRNRAP come from the germline V gene. With 8 bases removed from V and 0 bases from J, the gap between germline ends came to 8 bases. The CDR3 length is 12 residues. CDR3 amino acids: CASTADSYEQYF. CDR3 DNA sequence: TGTGCTAGTACAGCGGACTCCTACGAGCAGTACTTC.

This clone was found a few times. The chain is built from TRBV18 and TRBJ1-1; unclear D gene. Trimming stripped 1 base from V and 1 base from J, with 4 bases between. The CDR3 is 13 residues long. Germline V gives CDR1 KGHSH, CDR2 LQKENI. Written as DNA, the CDR3 is TGTGCCAGCTCACCACAGCAGAACACTGAAGCTTTCTTT. It specifies CASSPQQNTEAFF.

The genes are TRBV5-3 and TRBJ2-5, with D perhaps assigned TRBD1 or TRBD2 (5 bases each). TRBV5-3 is known as an ORF, though its function is uncertain. The CDR3 is 15 amino acids. The V end lost 4 bases, the J end lost 5 bases, and 18 bases lay between the germline ends. CDR3 amino acids: CARSLGRAPGETQYF. CDR3 DNA sequence: TGTGCCAGAAGCCTGGGACGGGCCCCGGGGGAGACCCAGTACTTC.

The count of this clone is one. The chain carries TRBV24-1 and TRBJ2-1; TRBD2 aligns across 10 bases. CDR1 KGHDR and CDR2 SFDVKD come from the germline V gene. Losses at the gene ends were 1 base for V and 8 bases for J; bases not matched to a gene: 7. The CDR3 extends over 16 amino acids. The CDR3 protein is CATSDFGLAGAYEQFF. As DNA, the CDR3 is TGTGCCACCAGTGATTTTGGGCTAGCGGGAGCTTATGAGCAGTTCTTC.

V and J are TRBV3-1 (or the pseudogene TRBV3-2) and TRBJ2-1; D gene ambiguous. CDR3 size: 18 residues. With 3 bases removed from V and 0 bases from J, the gap between germline ends came to 18 bases. Germline V CDR1 and CDR2: LGHDT, YNNKEL (reference sequence). The DNA of the CDR3 is TGTGCCAGCAGCCAGGAGAACCCGGGCCTGAGCTCCTACAATGAGCAGTTCTTC. This gives the protein CASSQENPGLSSYNEQFF.

The chain joins TRBV28 to TRBJ2-7; D may correspond to TRBD1 or TRBD2 (5 bases each). Between the trimmed V and J ends, which lost 2 bases and 9 bases, there was a span of 26 bases. From germline, CDR1 is MDHEN and CDR2 SYDVKM. The CDR3 sequence is 17 residues long. Written as DNA, the CDR3 is TGTGCCAGCAGTTTACTGGGGCTAGCCGGGATGGGGGACGGGCAGTACTTC. Translating it yields CASSLLGLAGMGDGQYF.

DNA for the CDR3: TGTGCCAGCAGCTTAGGCGCTTCCTACGAGCAGTACTTC. Translated, it gives CASSLGASYEQYF. V and J are TRBV11-2 and TRBJ2-7, with no clear D. The CDR3 length is 13 residues. CDR1 is SGHAT and CDR2 is FQNNGV in the germline V gene. V was trimmed by 1 base and J by 1 base, leaving 5 bases between them.

The rearrangement uses TRBV28 and TRBJ1-1, with 8 bases aligning to TRBD1. J lost 6 bases, V lost 5 bases, and 11 bases had no gene match. The CDR3 extends over 15 amino acids. Germline V CDR1 and CDR2: MDHEN, SYDVKM. This CDR3 is CASSQSDRVSSEAFF. The CDR3 bases are TGTGCCAGCAGTCAATCGGACAGGGTGAGCTCTGAAGCTTTCTTT.

This clone was seen more than once but under ten times. This sequence joins TRBV5-1 and TRBJ1-4; 8 bases agree with TRBD1. CDR3 length equals 14 residues. Germline V gene lookup returns CDR1 SGHRS and CDR2 YFSETQ. With 6 bases clipped from V and 6 bases from J, the junction kept 7 bases outside the gene matches. The CDR3 DNA is TGCGCCAGCACTCAGGGGGCTGGGGATGAAAAACTGTTTTTT. Protein: CASTQGAGDEKLFF.

The chain recombines TRBV28 with TRBJ2-7; 9 nucleotides match TRBD1. Trimming cost V 7 bases and J 6 bases; bases outside gene matches: 10. The CDR3 runs 14 residues. Germline V gene data show CDR1 as MDHEN and CDR2 as SYDVKM. In nucleotides, the CDR3 is TGTGCCAGCATTCTCGGGACAGGGCTTGGCGAGCAGTACTTC. Translation gives CASILGTGLGEQYF.

The chain uses TRBV2 and TRBJ2-5; 7 bases are shared with TRBD1. The CDR3 contains 14 residues. Per germline, CDR1 SNHLY and CDR2 FYNNEI. Trimming at V came to 6 bases and at J to 5 bases, leaving 9 bases not matched to a gene. The CDR3 spells CASRTGQRWETQYF. In DNA form, the CDR3 reads TGTGCCAGCAGGACGGGACAGCGCTGGGAGACCCAGTACTTC.

This sequence joins TRBV10-3 and TRBJ1-2; D is ambiguous. The germline gives CDR1 ENHRY, CDR2 SYGVKD. The length of the CDR3 is 12 residues. Trimming removed 6 bases from V and 8 bases from J, with 13 bases in between. The CDR3 sequence is CAISLEGSGYTF. CDR3 DNA sequence: TGTGCCATCAGCCTCGAGGGTTCAGGCTACACCTTC.

The V and J genes are TRBV12-3 or TRBV12-4 and TRBJ1-2; D gene uncertain. This CDR3 has 13 amino acids. V lost 7 bases to trimming and J lost 3 bases, with 12 bases between them. For the CDR3, the DNA is TGTGCCAGCACCCCGGAGGTAGACTATGGCTACACCTTC. Protein sequence: CASTPEVDYGYTF.

V is TRBV4-2 and J is TRBJ2-3; D may be TRBD2 (6 bases). The V end lost 4 bases, the J end lost 1 base, and 9 bases lay between the germline ends. The germline V gene encodes CDR1 LGHNA and CDR2 YNFKEQ. The CDR3 covers 14 residues. The CDR3 coding sequence is TGTGCCAGCAGCCCGGGGGAGGGCACAGATACGCAGTATTTT. Translating gives CASSPGEGTDTQYF.

The table lists this clone with a few counts. This chain connects TRBV5-1 to TRBJ1-6; tentatively, D is TRBD1 (5 bases). CDR1 and CDR2 (germline): SGHRS, YFSETQ. V was pared by 0 bases and J by 5 bases, with 9 bases between. CDR3 length equals 15 residues. The CDR3 loop reads CASSLDGADNSPLHF. CDR3 DNA: TGCGCCAGCAGCTTGGATGGGGCCGATAATTCACCCCTCCACTTT.

V gene TRBV12-3 or TRBV12-4 combines with J gene TRBJ2-7, with TRBD1 matching over 8 bases. The CDR3 runs 11 residues. The V gene end was trimmed by 3 bases and the J gene end by 12 bases; junction bases not matched to a gene: 4. As DNA, the CDR3 is TGTGCCAGCAGTTTCAGGGGGCAGAGGTACTTC. Amino acids: CASSFRGQRYF.

The chain recombines TRBV30 with TRBJ2-3, with D possibly matching TRBD2 (5 bases). The germline V gene encodes CDR1 GTSNPN and CDR2 SVGIG (reference sequence). The CDR3 runs 16 residues. Between the trimmed V and J ends, which lost 0 bases and 0 bases, there was a span of 13 bases. The CDR3 loop reads CAWSVRADSSTDTQYF. The CDR3 DNA sequence: TGTGCCTGGAGTGTACGGGCGGACTCTAGCACAGATACGCAGTATTTT.

This chain's CDR3 is CASSLLGFDEQFF. The CDR3 DNA is TGTGCCAGCAGCTTACTGGGTTTTGATGAGCAGTTCTTC. V usage is TRBV7-9 and J usage is TRBJ2-1; D is unresolved. The CDR3 is made up of 13 amino acids. With 2 bases removed from V and 8 bases from J, the gap between germline ends came to 10 bases. Germline V lookup: CDR1 SEHNR, CDR2 FQNEAQ (reference sequence). Drawing the rest from reference TRBV7-9 and TRBJ2-1, the complete variable domain is DTGVSQNPRHKITKRGQNVTFRCDPISEHNRLYWYRQTLGQGPEFLTYFQNEAQLEKSRLLSDRFSAERPKGSFSTLEIQRTEQGDSAMYLCASSLLGFDEQFFGPGTRLTVL.

This clone was seen a handful of times. The chain carries TRBV28 and TRBJ2-2, with D perhaps matching TRBD1 (5 bases). The CDR3 has 14 residues. Trimming left V 4 bases short and J 4 bases short, with 10 bases between. From germline, CDR1 is MDHEN and CDR2 SYDVKM. CDR3 amino acids: CASSYQGGTGELFF. CDR3 DNA: TGTGCCAGCAGTTATCAGGGCGGCACCGGGGAGCTGTTTTTT.

This chain uses TRBV2 with TRBJ1-5, with D uncertain. This CDR3 has 14 residues. Germline-derived CDR1 and CDR2 are SNHLY and FYNNEI. V was cut by 4 bases and J by 0 bases, with 7 bases left in between. The CDR3 nucleotides are TGTGCCAGCAGTGGTAGGAATAGCAATCAGCCCCAGCATTTT. Translated: CASSGRNSNQPQHF.

The chain links TRBV3-1 (or the pseudogene TRBV3-2) to TRBJ2-5; D not resolved. Germline-derived CDR1 and CDR2 are LGHDT and YNNKEL (reference sequence). V was trimmed by 0 bases and J by 5 bases, leaving 10 bases between them. CDR3 length: 14 amino acids. This chain's CDR3 is CASSQDVRSETQYF. CDR3 in DNA: TGTGCCAGCAGCCAAGATGTAAGGTCGGAGACCCAGTACTTC.

The chain combines TRBV5-6 with TRBJ1-1; TRBD1 matches 12 bases. V lost 0 bases to trimming and J lost 5 bases; unmatched junction nucleotides: 14. The CDR3 has 19 amino acids. Germline CDR1 and CDR2: SGHDT and YYEEEE. The CDR3 sequence: CASSLVGGRDRGRETEAFF. CDR3 DNA: TGTGCCAGCAGCTTGGTAGGGGGCCGGGACAGGGGGCGAGAGACTGAAGCTTTCTTT.